Sequencing of this T cell receptor beta chain was carried out in a study of T cell changes during pregnancy in multiple sclerosis. The CDR3 contains 13 residues. V was pared by 3 bases and J by 1 base, with 6 bases between. Germline V gives CDR1 ENHRY, CDR2 SYGVKD. Assay: immunoSEQ multiplex PCR; the TCRdb copy retains only in-frame clones and omits some. Here the sample spans approximately 52,000 clones, 80% to 95% being singletons. This clone was recorded once. The chain combines TRBV10-3 with TRBJ1-1, with D possibly matching TRBD1 (6 bases). The sequence was collected from a female donor in good health, enrolled as a control in a pregnancy study. The sample in question was CD4+ T cells from peripheral blood mononuclear cells, obtained in the second trimester of pregnancy. CDR3 sequence: CAISEGGNTEAFF. The CDR3 coding sequence is TGTGCCATCAGTGAAGGGGGGAACACTGAAGCTTTCTTT.